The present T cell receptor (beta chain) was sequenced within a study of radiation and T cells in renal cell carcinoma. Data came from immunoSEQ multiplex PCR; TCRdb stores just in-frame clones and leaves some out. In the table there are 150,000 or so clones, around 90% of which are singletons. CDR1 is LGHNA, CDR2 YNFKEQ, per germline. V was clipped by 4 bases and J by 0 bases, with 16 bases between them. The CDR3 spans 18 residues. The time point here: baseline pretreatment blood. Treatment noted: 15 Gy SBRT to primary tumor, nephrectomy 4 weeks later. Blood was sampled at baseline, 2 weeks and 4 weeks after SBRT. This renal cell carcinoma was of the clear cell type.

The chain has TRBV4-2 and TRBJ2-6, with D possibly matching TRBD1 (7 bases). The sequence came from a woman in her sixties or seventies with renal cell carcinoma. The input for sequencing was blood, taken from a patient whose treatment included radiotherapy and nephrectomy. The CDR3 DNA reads TGTGCCAGCAGCCCGCAGGGGGAGGCTGGCTCTGGGGCCAACGTCCTGACTTTC. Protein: CASSPQGEAGSGANVLTF.